Below, 21 T cell receptor beta chains from the same sample are listed, as sequenced in a study of radiotherapy plus CTLA-4 blockade in lung cancer. Using immunoSEQ multiplex PCR, the repertoire was profiled, and TCRdb retains in-frame clones only, with some absent. The table has tens of thousands of clones, roughly 80% seen once. Sequenced here: peripheral blood, sampled from a patient treated with radiotherapy plus ipilimumab. The receptors were gathered from a human donor with non-small cell lung cancer who had stable disease on radiotherapy plus ipilimumab.

The rearrangement uses TRBV14 and TRBJ1-2, with 7 bases fitting TRBD1. This CDR3 comprises 15 residues. After removal of 5 bases from V and 7 bases from J, the junction contained 13 bases not matched to a gene. Germline V CDR1 and CDR2: SGHDN, FVKESK. The CDR3, as DNA: TGTGCCAGCAGCTCTCGGACAGGTCTCTCTTCTGGCTACACCTTC. Translating gives CASSSRTGLSSGYTF. The variable domain in full, with the rest retrieved from reference TRBV14 and TRBJ1-2, is EAGVTQFPSHSVIEKGQTVTLRCDPISGHDNLYWYRRVMGKEIKFLLHFVKESKQDESGMPNNRFLAERTGGTYSTLKVQPAELEDSGVYFCASSSRTGLSSGYTFGSGTRLTVV.

The V call is TRBV2, the J call TRBJ2-3; 9 bases fit TRBD2. V gave up 4 bases and J gave up 3 bases; unmatched junction bases: 11. The CDR3 runs 17 residues. Germline V gene sequence: CDR1 SNHLY, CDR2 FYNNEI. CDR3 residues: CASSAYSAGGPTDTQYF. CDR3 in DNA: TGTGCCAGCAGTGCCTACTCTGCGGGGGGGCCGACAGATACGCAGTATTTT.

The CDR3 reads CAIRAGTDNTGELFF. CDR3 nucleotides: TGTGCCATCAGAGCCGGGACAGACAACACCGGGGAGCTGTTTTTT. The chain employs TRBV10-3 and TRBJ2-2; 7 bases map to TRBD1. Germline V gene lookup returns CDR1 ENHRY and CDR2 SYGVKD. V was clipped by 6 bases and J by 2 bases; unmatched bases: 6. The CDR3 consists of 15 residues.

The chain is built from TRBV28 and TRBJ2-1; 7 bases align to TRBD1. CDR3 length equals 14 residues. V lost 1 base to trimming and J lost 8 bases; unmatched junction nucleotides: 5. From germline, CDR1 is MDHEN and CDR2 SYDVKM. The CDR3 reads CASSLSQGSHEQFF. CDR3 DNA: TGTGCCAGCAGTTTATCACAGGGGTCCCATGAGCAGTTCTTC.

The gene calls are TRBV11-3 and TRBJ2-2; no definite D call. CDR1 and CDR2 (germline): SGHNT, YENEEA. Trimming took off 1 base at V and 4 bases at J, with 10 bases between the two ends. The CDR3 runs to 15 residues. Written as DNA, the CDR3 is TGTGCCAGCAGCTTAGGTGCTACCGGCACCGGGGAGCTGTTTTTT. Protein product: CASSLGATGTGELFF.

The genes are TRBV2 and TRBJ1-4; 7 nucleotides match TRBD1. CDR1 SNHLY and CDR2 FYNNEI come from the germline V gene. The CDR3 runs to 15 residues. The ends lost 6 bases at V and 13 bases at J; junction bases unmatched: 17. The CDR3, as DNA: TGTGCCAGCAGCCTCCAGCCAGGGGGGACTTCAAGACTGTTTTTT. Translation gives CASSLQPGGTSRLFF.

In this sample, this clone turned up a few times. This sequence joins TRBV6-5 and TRBJ2-7, with D possibly being TRBD1 (6 bases). V was pared by 7 bases and J by 5 bases, with 15 bases between. The CDR3 extends over 13 amino acids. CDR1 is MNHEY, CDR2 SVGAGI, per germline. CDR3 DNA sequence: TGTGCCAGCAATGTTTACGGACAGAACGAGCAGTACTTC. It codes for CASNVYGQNEQYF.

This chain uses TRBV7-9 with TRBJ1-2; TRBD1 matches 9 bases. V was clipped by 2 bases and J by 6 bases; unmatched bases: 13. This CDR3 is built from 17 residues. The germline V gene encodes CDR1 SEHNR and CDR2 FQNEAQ (reference sequence). The CDR3 DNA reads as TGTGCCAGCAGCTTATCACCATCGGGACAGGGAGGAAATGGCTACACCTTC. Its protein is CASSLSPSGQGGNGYTF.

V usage is TRBV6-5 and J usage is TRBJ1-1; 8 bases are shared with TRBD1. This CDR3 is 11 amino acids long. V trimming: 6 bases; J trimming: 8 bases; junction bases outside the gene matches: 2. Germline-derived CDR1 and CDR2 are MNHEY and SVGAGI. The CDR3 nucleotides are TGTGCCAGCAGAGGGGACAGGGAAGCTTTCTTT. Amino acid sequence: CASRGDREAFF.

A single count supports this clone. The chain has TRBV5-1 and TRBJ1-2; D is ambiguous. The CDR3 spans 13 residues. Trimming left V 4 bases short and J 0 bases short, with 7 bases between. Looked up from germline, CDR1 is SGHRS and CDR2 is YFSETQ. CDR3 nucleotides: TGCGCCAGCAGCGTCACGGCTAACTATGGCTACACCTTC. Translating it yields CASSVTANYGYTF.

V is TRBV5-1 and J is TRBJ1-2; D not resolved. V lost 0 bases, J lost 2 bases, and 8 bases lay in between. Germline CDR1 reads SGHRS; CDR2 reads YFSETQ. There are 14 residues in the CDR3. The CDR3 is CASSLAPGNYGYTF. In nucleotides, the CDR3 is TGCGCCAGCAGCTTGGCCCCGGGGAACTATGGCTACACCTTC.

Concerning this clone itself: Other DNA sequences in this sample translate to the same CDR3. This rearrangement joins TRBV4-1 to TRBJ1-4; no firm D call. V shed 1 base and J shed 6 bases, with 9 bases lying between them. The CDR3 contains 14 residues. Germline V gene sequence: CDR1 MGHRA, CDR2 YSYEKL. CDR3 amino acids: CASSQVGSDEKLFF. The CDR3 DNA follows: TGCGCCAGCAGCCAAGTTGGGTCAGATGAAAAACTGTTTTTT.

J is TRBJ2-1 and V is TRBV19; 10 nucleotides match TRBD2. J was trimmed by 7 bases and V by 6 bases; bases with no gene match: 6. Germline CDR1 reads LNHDA; CDR2 reads SQIVND (reference sequence). This CDR3 contains 14 residues. The CDR3 loop reads CASRRIAGGNEQFF. The CDR3 coding sequence is TGTGCCAGTAGGAGAATAGCGGGGGGTAATGAGCAGTTCTTC.

J is TRBJ1-5 and V is TRBV5-1; TRBD1 agrees at 7 bases. This CDR3 has 17 amino acids. Germline V CDR1 and CDR2: SGHRS, YFSETQ. The J segment lost 3 bases and the V segment lost 1 base, leaving 10 bases of the junction unmatched. The CDR3 protein is CASSLMGGDSVNQPQHF. The CDR3 DNA is TGCGCCAGCAGCTTGATGGGAGGGGACAGCGTCAATCAGCCCCAGCATTTT.

This rearrangement joins TRBV7-6 to TRBJ2-1; tentatively, D is TRBD1 (6 bases). Between the trimmed V and J ends, which lost 1 base and 6 bases, there was a span of 13 bases. The V gene's germline CDR1 is SGHVS and CDR2 FNYEAQ. The CDR3 length is 15 residues. The CDR3 loop reads CASSLEGQKANEQFF. In nucleotides, the CDR3 is TGTGCCAGCAGCTTAGAGGGACAAAAGGCCAATGAGCAGTTCTTC.

This chain uses TRBV5-7 with TRBJ1-2; 7 nucleotides align to TRBD1. TRBV5-7 is treated as an ORF (open reading frame) with a function not yet certain. V was pared by 2 bases and J by 2 bases, with 3 bases of the junction left unmatched. This CDR3 comprises 14 residues. CDR3 nucleotides: TGTGCCAGCAGCTTTTCGACAGGGAACTATGGCTACACCTTC. This codes for CASSFSTGNYGYTF.

V usage is TRBV28 and J usage is TRBJ2-7; D not resolved. The V end was cut by 8 bases, the J end by 0 bases, with 5 bases between. CDR1 is MDHEN, CDR2 SYDVKM, per germline. The CDR3 runs to 11 residues. The CDR3 nucleotides read TGTGCCAGCCGCGGCTCCTACGAGCAGTACTTC. Protein: CASRGSYEQYF.

The rearrangement joins TRBV27 to TRBJ2-1; TRBD1 agrees at 7 bases. This CDR3 contains 15 residues. CDR1 MNHEY and CDR2 SMNVEV come from the germline V gene (reference sequence). J lost 2 bases, V lost 4 bases, and 5 bases had no gene match. The CDR3 region is CASSSDRQPYNEQFF. As DNA, the CDR3 is TGTGCCAGCAGTTCGGACAGGCAACCCTACAATGAGCAGTTCTTC.

The chain couples TRBV7-9 to TRBJ2-1; TRBD2 matches 11 bases. J was trimmed by 7 bases and V by 5 bases; bases with no gene match: 10. Germline loops: CDR1 SEHNR, CDR2 FQNEAQ (reference sequence). The CDR3 contains 16 residues. CDR3 residues: CASSISPLAGGNEQFF. The CDR3 nucleotides are TGTGCCAGCAGCATTAGCCCCCTAGCGGGGGGAAATGAGCAGTTCTTC.

The chain recombines TRBV21-1 with TRBJ2-3; the D call TRBD1 from the table was never checked on the DNA. TRBV21-1 is tagged as a pseudogene. CDR3 size: 15 residues. CDR3 sequence reads: CASSTNREWVLMQYF. DNA for the CDR3: TGTGCCAGCAGCACTAACAGGGAATGGGTGCTTATGCAGTATTTT.

The CDR3 DNA reads as TGTGCCAGCAGCCCACGGGAACAGAACACCGGGGAGCTGTTTTTT. This translates into CASSPREQNTGELFF. This chain links TRBV7-6 with TRBJ2-2; D may be TRBD2 (5 bases). V was clipped by 5 bases and J by 1 base, with 11 bases between them. This CDR3 spans 15 amino acids. CDR1 is SGHVS and CDR2 is FNYEAQ in the germline V gene.